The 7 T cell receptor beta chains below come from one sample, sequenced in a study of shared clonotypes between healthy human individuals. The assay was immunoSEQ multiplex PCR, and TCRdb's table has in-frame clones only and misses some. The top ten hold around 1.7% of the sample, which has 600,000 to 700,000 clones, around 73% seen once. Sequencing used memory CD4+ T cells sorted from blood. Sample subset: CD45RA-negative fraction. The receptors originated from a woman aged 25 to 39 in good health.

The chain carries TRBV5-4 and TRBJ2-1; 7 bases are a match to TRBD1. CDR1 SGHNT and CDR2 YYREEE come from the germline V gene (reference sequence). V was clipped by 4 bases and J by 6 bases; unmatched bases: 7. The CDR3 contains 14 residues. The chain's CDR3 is CASSLAAGGNEQFF. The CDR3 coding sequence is TGTGCCAGCAGCCTGGCCGCAGGGGGCAATGAGCAGTTCTTC.

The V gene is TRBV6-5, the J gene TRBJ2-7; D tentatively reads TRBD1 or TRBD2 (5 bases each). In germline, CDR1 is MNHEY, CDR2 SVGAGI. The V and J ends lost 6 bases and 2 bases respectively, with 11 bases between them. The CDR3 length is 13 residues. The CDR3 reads CASRRDGAYEQYF. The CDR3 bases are TGTGCCAGCAGGAGGGACGGGGCCTACGAGCAGTACTTC.

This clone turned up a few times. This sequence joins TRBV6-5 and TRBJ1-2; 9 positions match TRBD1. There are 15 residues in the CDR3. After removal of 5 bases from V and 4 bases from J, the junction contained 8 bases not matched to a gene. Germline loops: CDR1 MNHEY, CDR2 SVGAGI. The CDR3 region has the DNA TGTGCCAGCAGTCTCGGGAGGGACAGGGTCTATGGCTACACCTTC. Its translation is CASSLGRDRVYGYTF.

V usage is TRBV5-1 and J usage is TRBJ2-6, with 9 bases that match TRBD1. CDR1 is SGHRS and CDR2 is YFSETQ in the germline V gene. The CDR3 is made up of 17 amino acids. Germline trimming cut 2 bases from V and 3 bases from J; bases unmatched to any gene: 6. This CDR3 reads CASSLWGQGNGANVLTF. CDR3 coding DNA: TGCGCCAGCAGCTTATGGGGACAGGGAAATGGGGCCAACGTCCTGACTTTC.

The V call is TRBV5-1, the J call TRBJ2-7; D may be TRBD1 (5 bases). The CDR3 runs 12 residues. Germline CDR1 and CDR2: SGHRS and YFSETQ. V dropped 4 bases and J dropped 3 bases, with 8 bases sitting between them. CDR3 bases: TGCGCCAGCAGCCCTGGACACTACGAGCAGTACTTC. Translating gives CASSPGHYEQYF.

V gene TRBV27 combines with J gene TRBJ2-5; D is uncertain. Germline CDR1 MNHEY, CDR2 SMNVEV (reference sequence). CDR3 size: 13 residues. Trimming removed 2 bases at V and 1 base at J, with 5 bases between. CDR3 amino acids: CASSLRSQETQYF. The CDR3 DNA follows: TGTGCCAGCAGTTTAAGGTCCCAAGAGACCCAGTACTTC.

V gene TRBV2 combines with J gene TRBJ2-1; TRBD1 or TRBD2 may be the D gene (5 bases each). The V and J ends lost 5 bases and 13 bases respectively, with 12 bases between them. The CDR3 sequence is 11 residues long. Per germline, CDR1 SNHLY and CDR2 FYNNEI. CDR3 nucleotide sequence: TGTGCCAGCAGTCTCCGGGGCCAACAGTTCTTC. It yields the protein CASSLRGQQFF.